A selection of T cell receptor beta chains follows, all from one sample in a study of CD8+ T cells in alopecia areata. Method: immunoSEQ multiplex PCR; TCRdb's copy keeps in-frame clones and lacks some. The data contain some 130,000 clones, roughly 52% of them seen just once; the ten biggest clones take up roughly 15%. Sequencing used CD8+ T cells sorted from blood, obtained at week 4, from a patient treated with tofacitinib. The receptor source for this set is a human donor with alopecia areata. CDR3s include the opening cysteine and the closing phenylalanine or tryptophan. D genes are given only for firm matches. Clone size is not always given. Where it is, it says once, few, many or a class for expanded clones.

D gene | clone size | J gene | V gene | CDR3 protein | CDR3 DNA
NA | NA | TRBJ1-1 | TRBV6-5 | CASSPMRGSEAFF | TGTGCCAGCAGTCCCATGAGAGGGAGTGAAGCTTTCTTT
NA | NA | TRBJ2-7 | TRBV11-2 | CASSPDSTSSYEQYF | TGTGCCAGCAGCCCCGACTCGACGAGCTCCTACGAGCAGTACTTC
TRBD2 | NA | TRBJ2-1 | TRBV7-2 | CASSLGPAGGEQFF | TGTGCCAGCAGCCTGGGACCCGCCGGGGGGGAGCAGTTCTTC
NA | NA | TRBJ1-2 | TRBV9 | CASSHAEYGYTF | TGTGCCAGCAGCCACGCAGAGTATGGCTACACCTTC
NA | NA | TRBJ1-2 | TRBV4-3 | CASSQSVPGYGYTF | TGCGCCAGCAGCCAGTCCGTGCCTGGGTATGGCTACACCTTC
NA | NA | TRBJ2-7 | TRBV6-5 | CASSYSETATLNF | TGTGCCAGCAGTTACTCCGAGACGGCTACGCTCAACTTC
NA | many | TRBJ1-5 | TRBV30 | CAWSVPGDNQPQHF | TGTGCCTGGAGTGTACCGGGGGACAATCAGCCCCAGCATTTT
TRBD1 | few | TRBJ2-7 | TRBV13 | CASSFGQGPSEQYF | TGTGCCAGCAGCTTTGGACAGGGTCCATCCGAGCAGTACTTC
NA | NA | TRBJ1-5 | TRBV5-8 | CASSQEPGINQPQHF | TGTGCCAGCAGCCAAGAGCCAGGGATCAATCAGCCCCAGCATTTT
NA | NA | TRBJ2-3 | TRBV27 | CASSSTDTQYF | TGTGCCAGCAGTAGCACAGATACGCAGTATTTT
TRBD1 | NA | TRBJ1-1 | TRBV27 | CASSRDSPTEAFF | TGTGCCAGCAGTCGGGACAGCCCGACTGAAGCTTTCTTT
NA | NA | TRBJ1-2 | TRBV10-3 | CAISEEGPIYGYTF | TGTGCCATCAGTGAAGAGGGACCTATCTATGGCTACACCTTC
NA | once | TRBJ2-1 | TRBV5-1 | CASSLVFRDHEQFF | TGCGCCAGCAGCTTGGTGTTCCGGGACCATGAGCAGTTCTTC
NA | NA | TRBJ1-2 | TRBV7-4 | CASSPYQGDGYTF | TGTGCCAGCAGCCCGTATCAGGGTGACGGCTACACCTTC
NA | NA | TRBJ2-7 | TRBV6-6 | CASSYSQDYEQYF | TGTGCCAGCAGTTACTCCCAGGACTACGAGCAGTACTTC
NA | NA | TRBJ2-5 | TRBV5-1 | CASSSTTGYQETQYF | TGCGCCAGCAGCTCAACGACAGGCTATCAAGAGACCCAGTACTTC
NA | NA | TRBJ2-1 | TRBV30 | CAWRGLSSYNEQFF | TGTGCCTGGAGAGGTCTGTCCTCCTACAATGAGCAGTTCTTC
TRBD2 | NA | TRBJ2-1 | TRBV18 | CASSPLRGTSYNEQFF | TGTGCCAGCTCACCACTGCGGGGGACTTCCTACAATGAGCAGTTCTTC
NA | few | TRBJ2-4 | TRBV5-6 | CASSSPSLAKNIQYF | TGTGCCAGCAGCTCCCCCTCATTAGCCAAAAACATTCAGTACTTC
NA | NA | TRBJ2-2 | TRBV4-3 | CASSLPQAALNTGELFF | TGCGCCAGCAGCCTTCCCCAAGCGGCACTAAACACCGGGGAGCTGTTTTTT
TRBD1 | NA | TRBJ2-7 | TRBV5-1 | CASSSTGDRSSYEQYF | TGCGCCAGCAGCTCGACAGGGGACAGAAGCTCCTACGAGCAGTACTTC
TRBD1 | NA | TRBJ2-7 | TRBV5-1 | CASSSTSDRGQEQYF | TGCGCCAGCAGCTCCACGTCGGACAGGGGTCAGGAGCAGTACTTC
NA | NA | TRBJ2-2 | TRBV29-1 | CSVDYGKGAGELFF | TGCAGCGTTGATTACGGGAAGGGCGCCGGGGAGCTGTTTTTT
NA | few | TRBJ1-2 | TRBV7-9 | CASSLTSYTF | TGTGCCAGCAGCTTAACGAGCTACACCTTC
NA | NA | TRBJ2-4 | TRBV19 | CASSIVELDIQYF | TGTGCCAGTAGTATAGTTGAGTTGGACATTCAGTACTTC
TRBD1 | once | TRBJ1-1 | TRBV27 | CASSILTGSEAFF | TGTGCCAGCAGTATCCTGACAGGGTCTGAAGCTTTCTTT
TRBD1 | NA | TRBJ2-7 | TRBV6-5 | CASSPTGESYEQYF | TGTGCCAGCAGTCCCACAGGGGAAAGCTACGAGCAGTACTTC
NA | few | TRBJ2-5 | TRBV11-2 | CASSLAFGQKGSETQYF | TGTGCCAGCAGCTTAGCTTTCGGCCAGAAGGGGTCCGAGACCCAGTACTTC
NA | NA | TRBJ1-1 | TRBV19 | CASTSTEGGTEAFF | TGTGCCAGTACCTCGACAGAGGGCGGGACTGAAGCTTTCTTT
NA | NA | TRBJ1-5 | TRBV13 | CASSLSNQPQHF | TGTGCCAGCAGCTTGAGCAATCAGCCCCAGCATTTT
NA | once | TRBJ1-1 | TRBV25-1 | CASSEYPTEGLAFF | TGTGCCAGCAGTGAATATCCAACGGAGGGTCTGGCTTTCTTT
TRBD1 | NA | TRBJ1-5 | TRBV10-3 | CAISDRGPNQPQHF | TGTGCCATCAGCGACAGGGGGCCAAATCAGCCCCAGCATTTT
TRBD1 | NA | TRBJ1-2 | TRBV30 | CAWSDPRQGRGYGYTF | TGTGCCTGGAGTGACCCAAGACAGGGACGGGGCTATGGCTACACCTTC
NA | NA | TRBJ1-1 | TRBV27 | CASSSGGNTEAFF | TGTGCCAGCAGTTCGGGCGGGAACACTGAAGCTTTCTTT
NA | NA | TRBJ2-7 | TRBV5-1 | CASSLGTGYYEQYF | TGCGCCAGCAGCTTAGGGACTGGCTACTACGAGCAGTACTTC
NA | few | TRBJ2-7 | TRBV13 | CASSPQPSYEQYF | TGTGCCAGCAGCCCCCAACCCTCCTACGAGCAGTACTTC
NA | NA | TRBJ2-1 | TRBV6-5 | CASSYESLYNEQFF | TGTGCCAGCAGTTACGAGAGCCTCTACAATGAGCAGTTCTTC
TRBD1 | few | TRBJ2-1 | TRBV19 | CASSIAGGWDEQFF | TGTGCCAGTAGTATTGCAGGGGGCTGGGATGAGCAGTTCTTC
TRBD1 | NA | TRBJ1-5 | TRBV19 | CASRADRDNQPQHF | TGTGCCAGTAGAGCGGACAGGGACAATCAGCCCCAGCATTTT
NA | NA | TRBJ1-5 | TRBV4-3 | CASSQGETPDQPQHF | TGCGCCAGCAGCCAAGGGGAGACCCCCGATCAGCCCCAGCATTTT
NA | NA | TRBJ1-6 | TRBV5-4 | CASSLPGSSPLHF | TGTGCCAGCAGCTTGCCCGGAAGTTCACCCCTCCACTTT